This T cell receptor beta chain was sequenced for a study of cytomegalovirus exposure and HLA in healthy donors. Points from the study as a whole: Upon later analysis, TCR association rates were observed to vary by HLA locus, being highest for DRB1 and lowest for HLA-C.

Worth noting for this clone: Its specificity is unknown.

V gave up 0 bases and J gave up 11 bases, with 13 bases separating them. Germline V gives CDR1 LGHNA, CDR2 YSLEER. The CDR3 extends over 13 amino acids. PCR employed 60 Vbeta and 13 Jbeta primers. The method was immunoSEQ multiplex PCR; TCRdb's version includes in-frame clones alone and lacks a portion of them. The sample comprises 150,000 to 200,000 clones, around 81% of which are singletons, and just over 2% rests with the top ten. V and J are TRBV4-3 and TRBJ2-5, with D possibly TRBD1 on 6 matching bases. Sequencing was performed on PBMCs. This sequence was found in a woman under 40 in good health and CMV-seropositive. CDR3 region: CASSQDRDRRQYF. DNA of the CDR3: TGCGCCAGCAGCCAAGATCGAGACAGGCGACAGTACTTC.